This T cell receptor beta chain was sequenced in a study of Ad26.COV2.S vaccination and SARS-CoV-2 variants. The sample holds a few counts of this clone. This sample's treatment: roughly 20 received Ad26.COV2.S at low or high dose, single or two shots; 5 received placebo; per-sample allocation not given. Following the first vaccine or placebo injection, samples were taken on day 63. Cohort 1b enrolled adults aged 18-55 years in Boston. Profiled with immunoSEQ multiplex PCR; TCRdb holds only in-frame clones, not every one. The sample shows 300,000 to 400,000 clones, around 90% of them seen only once. The CDR3 is 14 amino acids. The ends lost 5 bases at V and 2 bases at J; junction bases unmatched: 2. Germline CDR1 SGHTA, CDR2 FQGTGA.

J is TRBJ2-7 and V is TRBV7-3; 11 bases agree with TRBD1. The source is a person between 18 and 60 years old who received the Ad26.COV2.S COVID-19 vaccine or a placebo. The input for sequencing was peripheral blood, taken in a trial of Ad26.COV2.S vaccine versus placebo. CDR3 in amino acids: CASSRGQGAYEQYF. In DNA, the CDR3 is TGTGCCAGCAGCCGGGGACAGGGGGCCTACGAGCAGTACTTC.